Below are 17 T cell receptor beta chains sequenced from a single sample in a study of T cell responses to AZD1222 COVID-19 vaccine. The data were produced by immunoSEQ multiplex PCR, yet TCRdb's version contains in-frame clones alone and is incomplete. Of 150,000 to 200,000 clones in the sample, about 91% are singletons; the top ten hold 0.45% to 0.55%. Here the sequenced sample was peripheral blood, taken on day 0 of AZD1222 vaccination. Source of these receptors: an adult in good health.

This chain connects TRBV24-1 to TRBJ2-1; TRBD2 matches at 8 bases. Germline CDR1 is KGHDR and CDR2 is SFDVKD. There are 16 residues in the CDR3. V was clipped by 3 bases and J by 5 bases; unmatched bases: 8. The CDR3 bases are TGTGCCACCAGTGATCCTGTCGGGAGGGAAGACAATGAGCAGTTCTTC. Amino acid sequence: CATSDPVGREDNEQFF.

V usage is TRBV6-1 and J usage is TRBJ2-7; D might be TRBD2 (6 bases). Germline V gene data show CDR1 as MNHNS and CDR2 as SASEGT. Trimming cost V 1 base and J 9 bases, with 13 bases left between them. This CDR3 spans 13 amino acids. The CDR3 loop reads CASSEGKRVGQYF. In DNA, the CDR3 is TGTGCCAGCAGTGAAGGAAAGCGGGTAGGGCAGTACTTC.

The chain links TRBV4-3 to TRBJ1-1; tentative D call: TRBD1 (5 bases). Per germline, CDR1 LGHNA and CDR2 YSLEER. Trimming shortened V by 5 bases and J by 8 bases, and 15 bases separated the two germline ends. CDR3 length: 13 amino acids. CDR3 in DNA: TGCGCCAGCAGCGAGTTCCAGGGCGCGGAAGCTTTCTTT. It codes for CASSEFQGAEAFF.

The chain recombines TRBV3-1 (or the pseudogene TRBV3-2) with TRBJ2-6, with TRBD2 matching over 8 bases. The trim removed 1 base at V and 3 bases at J, leaving 5 bases unmatched. The CDR3 is 17 residues long. Germline V CDR1 and CDR2: LGHDT, YNNKEL (reference sequence). CDR3 region: CASSQGGLGIGANVLTF. The CDR3, as DNA: TGTGCCAGCAGCCAAGGGGGACTAGGCATTGGGGCCAACGTCCTGACTTTC.

The genes are TRBV27 and TRBJ1-1; no definite D call. The CDR3 length is 14 residues. Trimming removed 5 bases from V and 2 bases from J, with 12 bases in between. From germline, CDR1 is MNHEY and CDR2 SMNVEV (reference sequence). DNA for the CDR3: TGTGCCAGCAGTATAACTACACCTAACACTGAAGCTTTCTTT. This encodes CASSITTPNTEAFF.

This chain joins TRBV28 and TRBJ1-4; 8 bases line up with TRBD1. The CDR3 length is 15 residues. Trimming at V came to 2 bases and at J to 7 bases, leaving 6 bases not matched to a gene. CDR1 and CDR2 from the germline V gene are MDHEN and SYDVKM. The CDR3 loop reads CASSLQGAQREKLFF. The CDR3 nucleotides read TGTGCCAGCAGTTTACAGGGGGCTCAACGTGAAAAACTGTTTTTT.

The chain recombines TRBV1 with TRBJ2-5; TRBD1 is taken as the D call from the table, unchecked against the DNA. TRBV1 is deemed a pseudogene. This CDR3 region has 14 residues. The CDR3 loop reads CTSSQRTGGKTQYF. The CDR3 DNA reads TGCACCAGCAGCCAACGGACAGGGGGAAAGACCCAGTACTTC.

The chain carries TRBV18 and TRBJ1-6; 10 bases are a match to TRBD1. Germline trimming cut 6 bases from V and 6 bases from J; bases unmatched to any gene: 11. This CDR3 is built from 17 residues. Germline assignment: CDR1 KGHSH and CDR2 LQKENI. This CDR3 reads CASSPRQGAFGNSPLHF. Written as DNA, the CDR3 is TGTGCCAGCTCCCCTCGACAGGGGGCCTTCGGTAATTCACCCCTCCACTTT.

A single count supports this clone. The V call is TRBV13, the J call TRBJ2-4; D gene ambiguous. Germline V gene lookup returns CDR1 PRHDT and CDR2 FYEKMQ (reference sequence). The CDR3 covers 12 residues. Deletions cut 1 base from V and 8 bases from J, with 6 bases between. CDR3 DNA: TGTGCCAGCAGCTTAGCCGGATACATTCAGTACTTC. This translates into CASSLAGYIQYF.

This chain connects TRBV7-6 to TRBJ1-2; D not resolved. Trimming stripped 5 bases from V and 7 bases from J, with 11 bases between. The length of the CDR3 is 12 residues. Germline-derived CDR1 and CDR2 are SGHVS and FNYEAQ. The CDR3 DNA follows: TGTGCCAGCAGCCCACCATTAGCTGGCTACACCTTC. It translates to CASSPPLAGYTF. The full variable domain, in which reference TRBV7-6 and TRBJ1-2 provide the parts outside the CDR3, is GAGVSQSPRYKVTKRGQDVALRCDPISGHVSLYWYRQALGQGPEFLTYFNYEAQQDKSGLPNDRFSAERPEGSISTLTIQRTEQRDSAMYRCASSPPLAGYTFGSGTRLTVV.

The rearrangement uses TRBV19 and TRBJ1-1; unclear D gene. The CDR3 covers 14 residues. Trimming took 4 bases from V and 6 from J, leaving 15 bases between them. CDR1 LNHDA and CDR2 SQIVND come from the germline V gene (reference sequence). The CDR3 DNA follows: TGTGCCAGTAGTACGGGCACCGTGGGCCCTGAAGCTTTCTTT. This gives the protein CASSTGTVGPEAFF.

The genes are TRBV10-1 and TRBJ1-5; 7 bases match TRBD1. V trimming: 2 bases; J trimming: 0 bases; junction bases outside the gene matches: 4. The CDR3 spans 16 residues. The germline V gene has CDR1 WNHNN and CDR2 SYGVQD (reference sequence). For the CDR3, the DNA is TGCGCCAGCAGTGAGCCCCGACAGGGTAGCAATCAGCCCCAGCATTTT. The encoded protein is CASSEPRQGSNQPQHF.

CDR3 sequence reads: CSGQGARDTQYF. In nucleotides, the CDR3 is TGCAGCGGTCAGGGGGCAAGAGATACGCAGTATTTT. V is TRBV29-1 and J is TRBJ2-3; 8 nucleotides agree with TRBD1. The germline V gene has CDR1 SQVTM and CDR2 ANQGSEA. V lost 7 bases to trimming and J lost 5 bases; unmatched junction nucleotides: 5. The CDR3 contains 12 residues.

V gene TRBV30 combines with J gene TRBJ1-5; D call uncertain. From germline, CDR1 is GTSNPN and CDR2 SVGIG (reference sequence). V was trimmed by 3 bases and J by 1 base, leaving 16 bases between them. This CDR3 region has 16 residues. CDR3 nucleotides: TGTGCCTGGAGCCAATGGCGGGGTTTGAGCAATCAGCCCCAGCATTTT. Translated, it gives CAWSQWRGLSNQPQHF.

This rearrangement joins TRBV7-8 to TRBJ2-1; D is ambiguous. There are 11 residues in the CDR3. In germline, CDR1 is SGHVS, CDR2 FQNEAQ. The V end was cut by 5 bases, the J end by 16 bases, with 15 bases between. For the CDR3, the DNA is TGTGCCAGCAGCCTTGGCACGATAGAATTCTTC. It encodes CASSLGTIEFF.

The V call is TRBV10-2, the J call TRBJ2-1; tentative D call: TRBD2 (7 bases). The CDR3 has 15 residues. V was shortened by 6 bases and J by 8 bases, with 20 bases between the two germline ends. CDR1 is WSHSY, CDR2 SAAADI, per germline. Here the CDR3 reads CASRFGGGGEHEQFF. Here the CDR3 DNA reads TGCGCCAGCAGGTTTGGGGGGGGCGGCGAGCATGAGCAGTTCTTC.

The CDR3 sequence: CASSEGQTQYF. CDR3 DNA sequence: TGTGCCAGCAGTGAAGGCCAGACCCAGTACTTC. The chain couples TRBV2 to TRBJ2-5; D remains ambiguous. The V end lost 1 base, the J end lost 6 bases, and 3 bases lay between the germline ends. The CDR3 extends over 11 amino acids. Germline CDR1 SNHLY, CDR2 FYNNEI.